Below are 26 T cell receptor beta chains sequenced from a single sample in a study of response to subunit inactivated influenza vaccine. TCRdb independently ran MiXCR on the RT-PCR reads; one entry per CDR3 protein. The repertoire includes about 170,000 distinct CDR3 sequences, about 11% of them detected once, and roughly a third sits in the top ten. The source material was CD8+ T cells sorted from PBMCs, sampled approximately 25 months after vaccination. These receptors originate from a man in his fifties or sixties who received an inactivated influenza vaccine.

This clonotype was found many times. The chain links TRBV12-3 or TRBV12-4 to TRBJ1-2, with D possibly being TRBD1 (5 bases). Trimming shortened V by 6 bases and J by 4 bases, and 12 bases separated the two germline ends. CDR3 length: 13 residues. The CDR3 DNA is TGTGCCAGCAGACCCCGGGACGGCTATGGCTACACCTTC. It encodes CASRPRDGYGYTF.

The table lists this clonotype with many counts. The chain uses TRBV4-1 and TRBJ1-1; D not certain. The CDR3 is 13 residues long. V gave up 4 bases and J gave up 1 base, with 7 bases separating them. Germline loops: CDR1 MGHRA, CDR2 YSYEKL. The CDR3 region is CASSLSKNTEAFF. The CDR3 DNA reads TGCGCCAGCAGCCTGTCGAAGAACACTGAAGCTTTCTTT.

V gene TRBV7-9 combines with J gene TRBJ2-1; the D gene is possibly TRBD2 (6 bases). Germline loops: CDR1 SEHNR, CDR2 FQNEAQ (reference sequence). This CDR3 contains 16 residues. Trimming removed 10 bases from V and 7 bases from J, with 26 bases in between. CDR3 residues: CATQFGGPLRWNEQFF. DNA for the CDR3: TGTGCCACCCAATTCGGAGGGCCATTGCGGTGGAATGAGCAGTTCTTC.

The chain joins TRBV29-1 to TRBJ2-1, with 8 bases aligning to TRBD2. V was clipped by 3 bases and J by 8 bases; unmatched bases: 12. CDR1 is SQVTM, CDR2 ANQGSEA, per germline. There are 15 residues in the CDR3. The CDR3: CSVETISGESYEQFF. DNA of the CDR3: TGCAGCGTTGAGACGATTAGCGGGGAAAGCTATGAGCAGTTCTTC.

In nucleotides, the CDR3 is TGCGCCAGCAGCCTCCTGAGCGGGGGAGACCCCAGTACGCAGTATTTT. Its protein is CASSLLSGGDPSTQYF. V is TRBV5-1 and J is TRBJ2-3; TRBD2 aligns across 8 bases. Germline CDR1 reads SGHRS; CDR2 reads YFSETQ. V lost 4 bases to trimming and J lost 8 bases; unmatched junction nucleotides: 15. CDR3 length: 16 residues.

The rearrangement uses TRBV4-3 and TRBJ1-6; D is perhaps TRBD1 (6 bases). V lost 3 bases and J 9 bases, leaving 12 bases between the germline ends. The CDR3 extends over 14 amino acids. The germline V gene has CDR1 LGHNA and CDR2 YSLEER. Here the CDR3 DNA reads TGCGCCAGCAGCCATACAGGGTTCGGTTCACCCCTCCACTTT. Translating it yields CASSHTGFGSPLHF.

This clonotype was seen more than once but under ten times. This chain uses TRBV15 with TRBJ2-3; tentative D call: TRBD2 (6 bases). V was clipped by 1 base and J by 0 bases, with 14 bases between them. The CDR3 has 17 amino acids. Germline V gene sequence: CDR1 LNHNV, CDR2 YYDKDF (reference sequence). The CDR3: CATSRAFGGTSTDTQYF. Here the CDR3 DNA reads TGTGCCACCAGCAGAGCCTTTGGGGGGACTAGCACAGATACGCAGTATTTT.

As DNA, the CDR3 is TGCGCCAGCAGCCAGTGGGAAATGAACACTGAAGCTTTCTTT. Its protein product is CASSQWEMNTEAFF. The chain uses TRBV4-1 and TRBJ1-1; D unclear. The CDR3 has 14 residues. Per the germline V gene, CDR1 is MGHRA and CDR2 is YSYEKL. V lost 3 bases and J 0 bases, leaving 8 bases between the germline ends.

This clonotype showed up many times. The chain uses TRBV29-1 and TRBJ2-1; D is possibly TRBD1 or TRBD2 (5 bases each). Germline-derived CDR1 and CDR2 are SQVTM and ANQGSEA. Trimming removed 4 bases at V and 10 bases at J, with 11 bases between. CDR3 size: 11 residues. CDR3 DNA sequence: TGCAGCGTTGTGTTGGGGGTCGAGCAGTTCTTC. It translates to CSVVLGVEQFF.

This clonotype was seen at least ten times. This sequence joins TRBV4-2 and TRBJ2-5; TRBD2 agrees at 12 bases. From germline, CDR1 is LGHNA and CDR2 YNFKEQ. The CDR3 runs to 17 residues. The trim removed 0 bases at V and 5 bases at J, leaving 7 bases unmatched. CDR3 protein: CASSQEVSSGGVETQYF. DNA of the CDR3: TGTGCCAGCAGCCAAGAAGTGTCTAGCGGGGGGGTGGAGACCCAGTACTTC.

This clonotype appeared many times. The chain combines TRBV28 with TRBJ2-7; 7 nucleotides line up with TRBD2. The CDR3 length is 14 residues. Germline CDR1 MDHEN, CDR2 SYDVKM. Germline trimming cut 2 bases from V and 2 bases from J; bases unmatched to any gene: 3. Here the CDR3 DNA reads TGTGCCAGCAGTTTAAGCGGGGCCACCTACGAGCAGTACTTC. Its translation: CASSLSGATYEQYF.

This clonotype was detected a few times. The chain couples TRBV4-3 to TRBJ2-3, with 12 nucleotides matching TRBD2. This CDR3 is built from 17 residues. Germline CDR1 LGHNA, CDR2 YSLEER. V shed 3 bases and J 2 bases; nucleotides not matched to a gene: 6. The CDR3 DNA is TGCGCCAGCAGCCAGCTAGCGGGAGGGCCGGACACAGATACGCAGTATTTT. Amino acids: CASSQLAGGPDTDTQYF.

This clonotype appeared many times. This chain links TRBV4-3 with TRBJ2-3, with a possible D match to TRBD2 (6 bases). This CDR3 contains 16 residues. The germline V gene encodes CDR1 LGHNA and CDR2 YSLEER. Trimming took 1 base from V and 4 from J, leaving 15 bases between them. The CDR3 nucleotides are TGCGCCAGCAGCCAAGCCGGACGGGGGAACTCAGATACGCAGTATTTT. It specifies CASSQAGRGNSDTQYF.

This clonotype was detected only a few times. The genes are TRBV27 and TRBJ2-7, with 11 bases aligning to TRBD2. The CDR3 is 17 residues long. After removal of 5 bases from V and 4 bases from J, the junction contained 13 bases not matched to a gene. Per the germline V gene, CDR1 is MNHEY and CDR2 is SMNVEV (reference sequence). The CDR3 bases are TGTGCCAGCAGTAGTACGGGACTAGCGGAGACCCTATACGAGCAGTACTTC. It codes for CASSSTGLAETLYEQYF.

At least ten counts were recorded for this clonotype. The chain has TRBV20-1 and TRBJ2-5; TRBD2 matches at 9 bases. CDR3 length equals 15 residues. In germline, CDR1 is DFQATT, CDR2 SNEGSKA (reference sequence). V was clipped by 6 bases and J by 1 base; unmatched bases: 9. The CDR3 protein is CSALRLAGSQETQYF. CDR3 bases: TGCAGTGCCCTCCGGCTAGCGGGATCCCAAGAGACCCAGTACTTC.

This clonotype was seen a handful of times. V is TRBV11-1 and J is TRBJ2-1; no clear D gene. Per the germline V gene, CDR1 is SGHAT and CDR2 is FQDESV (reference sequence). The ends were cut back, 0 bases at V and 10 bases at J, with 7 bases in the middle. There are 12 residues in the CDR3. CDR3 in amino acids: CASSLAQSEQFF. Written as DNA, the CDR3 is TGTGCCAGCAGCTTAGCGCAGTCAGAGCAGTTCTTC.

This clonotype was detected a few times. The J gene is TRBJ2-1, the V gene TRBV11-2; 9 bases map to TRBD2. The V and J ends lost 6 bases and 7 bases, in that order; junction bases with no gene match: 4. Germline CDR1 reads SGHAT; CDR2 reads FQNNGV. CDR3 length: 13 amino acids. The CDR3 is CASRDSGRNEQFF. The CDR3 DNA is TGTGCCAGCAGGGATAGCGGGAGAAATGAGCAGTTCTTC.

Many counts were recorded for this clonotype. The V and J genes are TRBV12-3 or TRBV12-4 and TRBJ2-7, with 7 positions matching TRBD1. Germline trimming cut 6 bases from V and 4 bases from J; bases unmatched to any gene: 6. The CDR3 has 13 amino acids. The CDR3, as DNA: TGTGCCAGCAGGTCAGGGGGTTTGTACGAGCAGTACTTC. The encoded protein is CASRSGGLYEQYF.

This clonotype was observed a few times. This chain connects TRBV29-1 to TRBJ2-7; TRBD2 might be the D (5 bases). Trimming cost V 6 bases and J 2 bases, with 11 bases left between them. The germline CDR1 and CDR2 sequences are SQVTM and ANQGSEA. CDR3 length: 12 amino acids. CDR3: CSVIDGAYEQYF. The CDR3 nucleotides read TGCAGCGTGATAGACGGGGCCTACGAGCAGTACTTC.

In the case of this clonotype: This likely comes from a read error, as the CDR3 has no conserved phenylalanine or tryptophan at its end. This chain joins TRBV6-5 and TRBJ2-3; D is unclear. The CDR3 is made up of 12 amino acids. V lost 8 bases, J lost 2 bases, and 8 bases lay in between. From germline, CDR1 is MNHEY and CDR2 SVGAGI. In DNA, the CDR3 is TGTGCCAGCGCCGACTTCACAGATACGCAGTATTCT. It yields the protein CASADFTDTQYS.

CDR3: CASSPWGSYQPQHF. The CDR3 DNA is TGTGCCAGCAGTCCCTGGGGCAGTTATCAGCCCCAGCATTTT. The chain links TRBV27 to TRBJ1-5, with D perhaps matching TRBD1 (5 bases). Trimming removed 5 bases at V and 5 bases at J, with 13 bases between. Germline lookup yields CDR1 MNHEY and CDR2 SMNVEV (reference sequence). CDR3 length: 14 residues.

This clonotype was detected a few times. The chain has TRBV4-1 and TRBJ1-5; no firm D call. Trimming removed 0 bases from V and 0 bases from J, with 6 bases in between. This CDR3 has 15 residues. Germline values: CDR1 MGHRA, CDR2 YSYEKL. DNA for the CDR3: TGCGCCAGCAGCCAAGATTATCATAGCAATCAGCCCCAGCATTTT. The encoded protein is CASSQDYHSNQPQHF.

This clonotype turned up a few times. In DNA, the CDR3 is TGTGCCAGCAGCTTAATGGTCGCCCCCGAGGGCACAGATACGCAGTATTTT. Protein: CASSLMVAPEGTDTQYF. The chain joins TRBV7-3 to TRBJ2-3; D uncertain. The germline gives CDR1 SGHTA, CDR2 FQGTGA. The CDR3 has 17 residues. V lost 1 base, J lost 1 base, and 15 bases lay in between.

This chain joins TRBV27 and TRBJ2-3; 13 positions match TRBD2. V shed 1 base, J shed 4 bases, and the junction held 17 bases outside the gene matches. The CDR3 has 21 residues. The germline gives CDR1 MNHEY, CDR2 SMNVEV (reference sequence). Here the CDR3 reads CASSLLGIQRLAGGRADTQYF. In nucleotides, the CDR3 is TGTGCCAGCAGTTTATTAGGAATCCAGAGACTAGCGGGAGGAAGGGCAGATACGCAGTATTTT.

This clonotype appeared a few times. The chain carries TRBV20-1 and TRBJ2-7; D may be TRBD1 or TRBD2 (5 bases each). Between the trimmed V and J ends, which lost 5 bases and 2 bases, there was a span of 13 bases. CDR3 length: 13 amino acids. Germline values: CDR1 DFQATT, CDR2 SNEGSKA (reference sequence). CDR3 sequence: CSAVMRGPYEQYF. Written as DNA, the CDR3 is TGCAGTGCTGTTATGAGGGGACCCTACGAGCAGTACTTC.

The rearrangement joins TRBV18 to TRBJ1-1; D is uncertain. The CDR3 consists of 15 residues. The V gene's germline CDR1 is KGHSH and CDR2 LQKENI. V lost 4 bases and J lost 0, with 12 bases in between. The CDR3 nucleotides read TGTGCCAGCTCACTCGCGACGGATATGAACACTGAAGCTTTCTTT. Encoded protein: CASSLATDMNTEAFF.